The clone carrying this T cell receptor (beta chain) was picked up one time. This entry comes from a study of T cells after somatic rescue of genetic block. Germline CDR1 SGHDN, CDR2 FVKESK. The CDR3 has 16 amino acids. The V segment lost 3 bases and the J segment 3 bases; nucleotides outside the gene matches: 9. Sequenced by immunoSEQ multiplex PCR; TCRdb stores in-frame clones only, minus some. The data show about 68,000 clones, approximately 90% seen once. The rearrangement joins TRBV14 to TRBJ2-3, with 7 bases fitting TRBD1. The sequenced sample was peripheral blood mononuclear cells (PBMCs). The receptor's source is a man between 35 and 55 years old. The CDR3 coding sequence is TGTGCCAGCAGCCACACCTCTACAGGGGAAACAGATACGCAGTATTTT. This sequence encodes CASSHTSTGETDTQYF.